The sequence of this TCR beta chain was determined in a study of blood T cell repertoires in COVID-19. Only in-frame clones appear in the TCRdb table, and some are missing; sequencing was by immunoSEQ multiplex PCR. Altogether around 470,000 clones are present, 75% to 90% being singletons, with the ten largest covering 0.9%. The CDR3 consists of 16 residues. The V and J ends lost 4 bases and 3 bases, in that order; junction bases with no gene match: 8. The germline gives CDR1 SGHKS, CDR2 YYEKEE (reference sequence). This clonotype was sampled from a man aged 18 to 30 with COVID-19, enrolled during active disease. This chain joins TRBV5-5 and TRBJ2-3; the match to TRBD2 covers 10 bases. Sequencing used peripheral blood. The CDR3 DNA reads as TGTGCCAGCAGCGGTCAAGCGGGGGGGCAGACAGATACGCAGTATTTT. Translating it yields CASSGQAGGQTDTQYF. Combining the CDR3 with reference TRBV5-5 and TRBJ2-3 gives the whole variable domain DAGVTQSPTHLIKTRGQQVTLRCSPISGHKSVSWYQQVLGQGPQFIFQYYEKEERGRGNFPDRFSARQFPNYSSELNVNALLLGDSALYLCASSGQAGGQTDTQYFGPGTRLTVL.